This T cell receptor beta chain was observed in a study of control samples from healthy donors and cancer patients. Profiled with immunoSEQ multiplex PCR; TCRdb holds only in-frame clones, not every one. The data show nearly 200,000 clones, with approximately 91% seen just once and 1.5% to 2% held by the top ten. V was shortened by 3 bases and J by 4 bases, with 3 bases between the two germline ends. The CDR3 is 11 residues long. The gene calls are TRBV12-3 or TRBV12-4 and TRBJ1-1; no reliable D call. The sequenced material came from blood. The receptor comes from a man aged 30-40 years in good health. CDR3 residues: CASSFSTEAFF. For the CDR3, the DNA is TGTGCCAGCAGTTTCAGCACTGAAGCTTTCTTT.